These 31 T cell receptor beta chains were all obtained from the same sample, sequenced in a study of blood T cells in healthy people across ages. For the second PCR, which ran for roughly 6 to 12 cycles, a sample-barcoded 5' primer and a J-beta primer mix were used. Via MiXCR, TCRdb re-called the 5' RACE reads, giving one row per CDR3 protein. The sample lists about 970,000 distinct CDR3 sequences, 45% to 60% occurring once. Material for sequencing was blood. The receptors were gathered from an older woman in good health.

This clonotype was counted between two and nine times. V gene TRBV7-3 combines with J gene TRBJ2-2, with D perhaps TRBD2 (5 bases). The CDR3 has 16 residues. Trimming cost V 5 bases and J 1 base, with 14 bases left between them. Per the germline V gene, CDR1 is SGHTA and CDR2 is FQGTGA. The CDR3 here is CASSPTIGVNTGELFF. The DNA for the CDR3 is TGTGCCAGCAGCCCGACCATCGGGGTGAACACCGGGGAGCTGTTTTTT.

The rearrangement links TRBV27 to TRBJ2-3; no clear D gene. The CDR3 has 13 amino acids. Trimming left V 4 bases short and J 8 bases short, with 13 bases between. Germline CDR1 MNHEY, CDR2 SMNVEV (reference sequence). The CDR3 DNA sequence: TGTGCCAGCAGTTCGAGATGGGCCCTTACGCAGTATTTT. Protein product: CASSSRWALTQYF.

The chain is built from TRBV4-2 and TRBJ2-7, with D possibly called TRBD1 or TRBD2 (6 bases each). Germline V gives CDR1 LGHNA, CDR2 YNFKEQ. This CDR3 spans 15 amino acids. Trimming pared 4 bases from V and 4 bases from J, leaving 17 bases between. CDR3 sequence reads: CASSPLGGGDYEQYF. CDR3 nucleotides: TGTGCCAGCAGCCCCCTCGGGGGCGGGGATTACGAGCAGTACTTC.

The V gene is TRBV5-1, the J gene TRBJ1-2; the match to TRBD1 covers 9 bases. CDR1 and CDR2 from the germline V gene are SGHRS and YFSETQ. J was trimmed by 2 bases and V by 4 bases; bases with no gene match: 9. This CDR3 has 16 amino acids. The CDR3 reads CASSLELGQGNYGYTF. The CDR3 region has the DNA TGCGCCAGCAGCCTAGAGCTGGGACAGGGCAACTATGGCTACACCTTC.

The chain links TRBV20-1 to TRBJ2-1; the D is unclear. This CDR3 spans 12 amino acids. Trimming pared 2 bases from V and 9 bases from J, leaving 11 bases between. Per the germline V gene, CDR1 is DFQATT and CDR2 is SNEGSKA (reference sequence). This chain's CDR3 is CSARRSTPEQFF. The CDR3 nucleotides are TGCAGTGCTAGAAGGAGCACACCTGAGCAGTTCTTC.

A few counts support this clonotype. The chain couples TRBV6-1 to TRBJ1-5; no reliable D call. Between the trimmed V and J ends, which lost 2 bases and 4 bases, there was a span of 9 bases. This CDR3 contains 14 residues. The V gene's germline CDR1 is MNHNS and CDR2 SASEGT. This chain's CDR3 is CASSELSGNQPQHF. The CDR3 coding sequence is TGTGCCAGCAGTGAATTGAGCGGAAATCAGCCCCAGCATTTT.

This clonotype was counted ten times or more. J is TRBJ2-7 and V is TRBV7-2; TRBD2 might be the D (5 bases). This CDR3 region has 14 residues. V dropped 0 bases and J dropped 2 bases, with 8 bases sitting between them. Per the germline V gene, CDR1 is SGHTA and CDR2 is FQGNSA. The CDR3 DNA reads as TGTGCCAGCAGCTTAGCGGGAGTCCCCTACGAGCAGTACTTC. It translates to CASSLAGVPYEQYF.

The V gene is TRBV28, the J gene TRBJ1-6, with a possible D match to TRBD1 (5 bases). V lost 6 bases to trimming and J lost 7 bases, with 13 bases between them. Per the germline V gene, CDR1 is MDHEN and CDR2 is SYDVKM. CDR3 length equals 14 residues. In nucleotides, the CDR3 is TGTGCCAGCAGCGCCCGCCGACAGAATTCACCCCTCCACTTT. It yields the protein CASSARRQNSPLHF.

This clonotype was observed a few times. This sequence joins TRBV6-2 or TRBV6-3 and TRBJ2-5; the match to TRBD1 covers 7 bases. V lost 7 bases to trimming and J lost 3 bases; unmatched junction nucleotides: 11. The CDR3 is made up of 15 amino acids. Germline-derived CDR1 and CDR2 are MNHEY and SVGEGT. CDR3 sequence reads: CASNGDRIKEETQYF. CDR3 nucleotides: TGTGCCAGCAATGGGGACAGAATTAAAGAAGAGACCCAGTACTTC.

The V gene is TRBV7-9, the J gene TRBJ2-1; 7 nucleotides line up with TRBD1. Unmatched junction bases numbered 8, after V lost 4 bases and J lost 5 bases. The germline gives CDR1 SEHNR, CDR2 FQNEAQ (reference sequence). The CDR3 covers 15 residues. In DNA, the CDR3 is TGTGCCAGCAGCTATAGACAGGGTCTACACAATGAGCAGTTCTTC. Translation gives CASSYRQGLHNEQFF.

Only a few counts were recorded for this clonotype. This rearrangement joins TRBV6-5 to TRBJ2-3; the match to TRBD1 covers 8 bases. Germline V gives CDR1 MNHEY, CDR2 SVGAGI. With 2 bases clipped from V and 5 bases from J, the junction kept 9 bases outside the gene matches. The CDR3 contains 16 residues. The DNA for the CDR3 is TGTGCCAGCAGTTACCTGGGCAGGGGGCACATAGATACGCAGTATTTT. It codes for CASSYLGRGHIDTQYF.

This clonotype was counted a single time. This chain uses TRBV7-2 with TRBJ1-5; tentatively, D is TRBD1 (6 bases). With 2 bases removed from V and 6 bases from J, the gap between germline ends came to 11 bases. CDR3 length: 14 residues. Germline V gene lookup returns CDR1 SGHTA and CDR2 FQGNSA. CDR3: CASSLNPTGQPQHF. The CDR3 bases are TGTGCCAGCAGCTTAAACCCGACAGGTCAGCCCCAGCATTTT.

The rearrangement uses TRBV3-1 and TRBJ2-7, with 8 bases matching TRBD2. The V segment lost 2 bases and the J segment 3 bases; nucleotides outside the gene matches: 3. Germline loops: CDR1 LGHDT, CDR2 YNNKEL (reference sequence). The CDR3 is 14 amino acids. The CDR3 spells CASSQNSGNYEQYF. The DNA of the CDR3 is TGTGCCAGCAGCCAAAATAGCGGGAACTACGAGCAGTACTTC.

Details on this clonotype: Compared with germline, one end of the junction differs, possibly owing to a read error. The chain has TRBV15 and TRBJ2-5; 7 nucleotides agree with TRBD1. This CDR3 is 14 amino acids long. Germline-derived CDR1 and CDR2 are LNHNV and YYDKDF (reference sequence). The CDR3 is CVTSTRGYQETQYF. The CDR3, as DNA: TGTGTCACCAGCACCAGGGGGTACCAAGAGACCCAGTACTTC.

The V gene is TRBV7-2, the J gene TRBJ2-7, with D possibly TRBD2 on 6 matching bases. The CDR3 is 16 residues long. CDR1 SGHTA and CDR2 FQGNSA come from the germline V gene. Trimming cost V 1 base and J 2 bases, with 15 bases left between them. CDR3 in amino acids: CASSLGGSGRTYEQYF. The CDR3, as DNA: TGTGCCAGCAGCTTAGGAGGTAGCGGAAGGACCTACGAGCAGTACTTC. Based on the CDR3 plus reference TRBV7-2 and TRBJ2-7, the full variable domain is GAGVSQSPSNKVTEKGKDVELRCDPISGHTALYWYRQSLGQGLEFLIYFQGNSAPDKSGLPSDRFSAERTGGSVSTLTIQRTQQEDSAVYLCASSLGGSGRTYEQYFGPGTRLTVT.

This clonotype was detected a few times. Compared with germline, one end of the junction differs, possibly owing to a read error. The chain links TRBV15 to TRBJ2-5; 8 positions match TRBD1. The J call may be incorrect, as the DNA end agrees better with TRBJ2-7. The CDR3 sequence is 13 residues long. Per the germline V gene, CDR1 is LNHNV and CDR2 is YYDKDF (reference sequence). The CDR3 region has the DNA TGTGCCACCAGCGGAGACAGGGGTTACGAGCAGTACTTC. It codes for CATSGDRGYEQYF.

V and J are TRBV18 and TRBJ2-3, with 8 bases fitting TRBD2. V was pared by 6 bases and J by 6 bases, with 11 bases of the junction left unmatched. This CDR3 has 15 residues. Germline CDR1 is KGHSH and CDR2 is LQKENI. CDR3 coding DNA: TGTGCCAGCTCTGCGATAGCGGGACGGGGGGATACGCAGTATTTT. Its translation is CASSAIAGRGDTQYF.

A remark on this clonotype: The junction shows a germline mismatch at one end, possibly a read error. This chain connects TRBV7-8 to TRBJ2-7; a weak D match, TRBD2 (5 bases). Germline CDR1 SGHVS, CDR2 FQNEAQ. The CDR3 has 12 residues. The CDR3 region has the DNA TGTGCCTGCAGCTTCTTCGGGGAGGAGCAGTACTTC. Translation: CACSFFGEEQYF.

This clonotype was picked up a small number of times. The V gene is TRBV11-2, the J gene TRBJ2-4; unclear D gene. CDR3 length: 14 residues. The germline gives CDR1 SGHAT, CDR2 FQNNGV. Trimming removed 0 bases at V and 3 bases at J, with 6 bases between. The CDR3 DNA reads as TGTGCCAGCAGCTTAGACGGCAACAAAAACATTCAGTACTTC. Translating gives CASSLDGNKNIQYF. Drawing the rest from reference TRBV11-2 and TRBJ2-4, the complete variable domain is EAGVAQSPRYKIIEKRQSVAFWCNPISGHATLYWYQQILGQGPKLLIQFQNNGVVDDSQLPKDRFSAERLKGVDSTLKIQPAKLEDSAVYLCASSLDGNKNIQYFGAGTRLSVL.

The CDR3 here is CASSHGTSGINEQFF. The DNA for the CDR3 is TGTGCCAGCAGTCACGGGACTAGCGGGATCAATGAGCAGTTCTTC. The rearrangement uses TRBV27 and TRBJ2-1; 13 positions match TRBD2. The V segment lost 5 bases and the J segment 6 bases; nucleotides outside the gene matches: 4. Germline V lookup: CDR1 MNHEY, CDR2 SMNVEV (reference sequence). CDR3 length: 15 residues.

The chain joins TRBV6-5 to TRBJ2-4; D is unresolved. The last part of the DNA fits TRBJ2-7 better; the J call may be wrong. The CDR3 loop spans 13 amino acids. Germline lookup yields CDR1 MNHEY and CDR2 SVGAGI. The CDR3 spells CASSYHPMVEQYF. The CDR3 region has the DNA TGTGCCAGCAGTTACCATCCTATGGTCGAGCAGTACTTC.

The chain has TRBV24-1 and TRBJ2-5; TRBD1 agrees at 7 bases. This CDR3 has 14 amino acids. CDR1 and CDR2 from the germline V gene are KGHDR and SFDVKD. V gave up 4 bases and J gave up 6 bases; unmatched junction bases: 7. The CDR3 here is CATSDPRTGQTQYF. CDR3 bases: TGTGCCACCAGTGACCCCCGGACAGGCCAGACCCAGTACTTC.

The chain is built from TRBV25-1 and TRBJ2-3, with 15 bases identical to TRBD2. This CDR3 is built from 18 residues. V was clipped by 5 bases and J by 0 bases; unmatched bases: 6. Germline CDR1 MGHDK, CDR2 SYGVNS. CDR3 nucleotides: TGTGCCAGCAGTAGGGGACTAGCGGGAGGTCCCAGCACAGATACGCAGTATTTT. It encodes CASSRGLAGGPSTDTQYF.

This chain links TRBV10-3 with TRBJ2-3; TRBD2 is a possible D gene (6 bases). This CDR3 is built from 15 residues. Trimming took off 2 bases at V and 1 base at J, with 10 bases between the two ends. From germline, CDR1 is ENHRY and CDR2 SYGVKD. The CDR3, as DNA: TGTGCCATCAGTGAGCGCTGGGGGGGCACAGATACGCAGTATTTT. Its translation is CAISERWGGTDTQYF.

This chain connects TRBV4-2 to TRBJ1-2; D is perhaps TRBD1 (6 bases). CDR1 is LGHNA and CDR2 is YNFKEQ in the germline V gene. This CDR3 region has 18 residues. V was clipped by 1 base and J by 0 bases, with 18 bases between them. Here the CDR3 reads CASSQAPLGGWANYGYTF. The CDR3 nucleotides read TGTGCCAGCAGCCAAGCCCCCCTAGGGGGTTGGGCTAACTATGGCTACACCTTC.

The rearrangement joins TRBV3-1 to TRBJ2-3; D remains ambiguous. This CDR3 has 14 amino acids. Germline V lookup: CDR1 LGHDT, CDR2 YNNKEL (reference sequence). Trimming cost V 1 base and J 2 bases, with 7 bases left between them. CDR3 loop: CASSQVRDTDTQYF. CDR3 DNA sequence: TGTGCCAGCAGCCAAGTACGAGACACAGATACGCAGTATTTT.

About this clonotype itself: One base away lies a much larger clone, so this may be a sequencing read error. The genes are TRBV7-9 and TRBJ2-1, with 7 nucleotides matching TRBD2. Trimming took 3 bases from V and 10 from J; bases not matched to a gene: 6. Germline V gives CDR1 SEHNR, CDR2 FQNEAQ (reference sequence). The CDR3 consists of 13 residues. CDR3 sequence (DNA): TGTGCCAGCAGCTTCATAGCGGGTAGCGAGCAGTTCTTC. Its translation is CASSFIAGSEQFF.

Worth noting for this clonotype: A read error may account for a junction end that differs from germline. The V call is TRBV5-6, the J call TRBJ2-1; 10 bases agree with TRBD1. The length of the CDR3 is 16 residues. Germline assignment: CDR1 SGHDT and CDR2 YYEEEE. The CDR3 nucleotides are TGTGCCAGCAGTTTGGCAGGGACAGGGGCCTACGATGAGCAGTTCTTC. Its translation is CASSLAGTGAYDEQFF.

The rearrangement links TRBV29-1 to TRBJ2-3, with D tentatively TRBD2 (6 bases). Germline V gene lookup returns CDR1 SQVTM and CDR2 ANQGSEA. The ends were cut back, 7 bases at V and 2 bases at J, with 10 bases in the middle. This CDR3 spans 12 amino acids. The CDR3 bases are TGCAGCGGCACGCGGGACACAGATACGCAGTATTTT. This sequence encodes CSGTRDTDTQYF.

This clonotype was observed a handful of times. The CDR3 DNA reads TGTGCCAGCAGCGTAGTAAACCCCTACGAGCAGTACTTC. It is translated as CASSVVNPYEQYF. The chain couples TRBV7-2 to TRBJ2-7; D gene ambiguous. The CDR3 spans 13 residues. V was shortened by 5 bases and J by 2 bases, with 10 bases between the two germline ends. Germline CDR1 is SGHTA and CDR2 is FQGNSA.

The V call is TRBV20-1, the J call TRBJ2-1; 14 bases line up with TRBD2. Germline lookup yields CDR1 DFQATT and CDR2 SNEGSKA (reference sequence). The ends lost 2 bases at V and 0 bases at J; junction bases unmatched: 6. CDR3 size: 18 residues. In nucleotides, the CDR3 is TGCAGTGCTAGACTCTACGGGACTAGCGGGAGCTCCTACAATGAGCAGTTCTTC. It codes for CSARLYGTSGSSYNEQFF.